These T cell receptor beta chains were read from a single sample in a study of Tregs in tolerant kidney transplant recipients. Measured with immunoSEQ multiplex PCR; TCRdb has only the in-frame clones, and not every one. In the table there are more than 90,000 clones, over 85% of which are singletons. Sequenced material: CD4+ T cells from blood (PBMCs), taken 12 months after the transplant. Receptors originate from a human patient who received a combined kidney and bone marrow transplant. Some T cells may be supplied by the graft donor. Both conserved end residues are part of each CDR3. The D gene is left open where the match is weak. Part of the rows lack a size; the others show once, few, many or a class for expanded clones.

cdr3_aa	cdr3_nt	j_call	clone_size	v_call	d_call
CASSLPGQGESPLHF	TGTGCCAGCAGTCTCCCGGGACAGGGTGAATCACCCCTCCACTTT	TRBJ1-6	.	TRBV6-6	TRBD1
CASSASADLTGERNEQFF	TGTGCCAGCAGTGCTAGCGCCGATCTGACAGGGGAAAGAAATGAGCAGTTCTTC	TRBJ2-1	.	TRBV6-4	TRBD1
CASTHASGRDRETRMAYEQYF	TGTGCCAGCACGCACGCTTCCGGGCGGGACAGGGAAACGAGAATGGCCTACGAGCAGTACTTC	TRBJ2-7	.	TRBV2	TRBD1
CASTDRGTEAFF	TGTGCCAGCACAGACAGGGGCACTGAAGCTTTCTTT	TRBJ1-1	.	TRBV11-3	TRBD1
CASSPFRTANSPLHF	TGTGCCAGCAGCCCCTTCCGGACAGCTAATTCACCCCTCCACTTT	TRBJ1-6	.	TRBV5-4	.
CASSDRVFDGELFF	TGCGCCAGCAGTGACAGGGTGTTTGACGGGGAGCTGTTTTTT	TRBJ2-2	.	TRBV5-1	TRBD1
CASRLRVGTDTQYF	TGCGCCAGCAGACTACGGGTGGGCACAGATACGCAGTATTTT	TRBJ2-3	.	TRBV5-1	.
CASSLIAGVDEQYF	TGTGCCAGCAGCTTAATCGCAGGGGTGGACGAGCAGTACTTC	TRBJ2-7	.	TRBV7-2	.
CASSLDNRVAGGANEQFF	TGCGCCAGCAGCTTGGATAATCGCGTAGCGGGAGGGGCGAATGAGCAGTTCTTC	TRBJ2-1	.	TRBV5-1	TRBD2
CASSQTGSGKLFF	TGTGCCAGCAGCCAAACAGGGTCGGGAAAACTGTTTTTT	TRBJ1-4	.	TRBV7-2	.
CAISESGGRGGSPLHF	TGTGCCATCAGTGAGTCAGGGGGCAGGGGAGGATCACCCCTCCACTTT	TRBJ1-6	once	TRBV10-3	TRBD1
CASSLAPREGYEQYF	TGTGCCAGCAGCTTAGCGCCCCGGGAGGGGTACGAGCAGTACTTC	TRBJ2-7	.	TRBV7-6	TRBD2
CASSQYRTSGGGQYF	TGTGCCAGCAGCCAATACCGGACTAGCGGAGGCGGGCAGTACTTC	TRBJ2-5	.	TRBV4-2	TRBD2
CASSDRDRSYNEQFF	TGTGCCAGTAGTGACCGGGACAGGTCCTACAATGAGCAGTTCTTC	TRBJ2-1	.	TRBV19	TRBD1
CASSLAGGNTGELFF	TGTGCCAGCAGCTTGGCCGGGGGGAACACCGGGGAGCTGTTTTTT	TRBJ2-2	.	TRBV5-4	.
CASSLSQGNEKLFF	TGCGCCAGCAGCTTGTCACAGGGTAATGAAAAACTGTTTTTT	TRBJ1-4	.	TRBV5-1	.
CASSYSMTGEYYGYTF	TGTGCCAGCAGTTACTCGATGACAGGGGAATACTATGGCTACACCTTC	TRBJ1-2	few	TRBV6-5	TRBD1
CASSPPSKGAGYTF	TGTGCCAGCTCACCACCGAGCAAAGGGGCCGGCTACACCTTC	TRBJ1-2	.	TRBV18	.
CASSPLLNTEAFF	TGCGCCAGCAGCCCTCTTTTGAACACTGAAGCTTTCTTT	TRBJ1-1	once	TRBV5-1	.
CASSQASSGRGEQFF	TGTGCCAGCAGCCAAGCCTCTAGCGGGAGGGGTGAGCAGTTCTTC	TRBJ2-1	.	TRBV14	TRBD2